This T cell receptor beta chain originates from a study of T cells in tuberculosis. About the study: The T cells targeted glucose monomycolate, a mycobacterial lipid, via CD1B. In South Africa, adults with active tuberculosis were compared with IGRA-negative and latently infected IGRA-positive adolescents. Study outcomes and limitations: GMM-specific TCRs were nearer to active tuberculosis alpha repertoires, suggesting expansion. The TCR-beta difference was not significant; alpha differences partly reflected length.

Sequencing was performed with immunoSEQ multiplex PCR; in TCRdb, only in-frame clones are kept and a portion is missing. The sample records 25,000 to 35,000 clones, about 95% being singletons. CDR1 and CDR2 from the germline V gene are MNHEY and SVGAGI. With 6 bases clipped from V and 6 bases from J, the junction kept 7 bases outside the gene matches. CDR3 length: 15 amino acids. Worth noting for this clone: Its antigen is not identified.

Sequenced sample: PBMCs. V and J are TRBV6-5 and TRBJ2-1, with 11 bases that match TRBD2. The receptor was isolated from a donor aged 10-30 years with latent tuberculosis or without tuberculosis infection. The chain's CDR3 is CASSHLAGGGNEQFF. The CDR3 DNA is TGTGCCAGCAGCCATCTAGCGGGGGGTGGCAATGAGCAGTTCTTC.